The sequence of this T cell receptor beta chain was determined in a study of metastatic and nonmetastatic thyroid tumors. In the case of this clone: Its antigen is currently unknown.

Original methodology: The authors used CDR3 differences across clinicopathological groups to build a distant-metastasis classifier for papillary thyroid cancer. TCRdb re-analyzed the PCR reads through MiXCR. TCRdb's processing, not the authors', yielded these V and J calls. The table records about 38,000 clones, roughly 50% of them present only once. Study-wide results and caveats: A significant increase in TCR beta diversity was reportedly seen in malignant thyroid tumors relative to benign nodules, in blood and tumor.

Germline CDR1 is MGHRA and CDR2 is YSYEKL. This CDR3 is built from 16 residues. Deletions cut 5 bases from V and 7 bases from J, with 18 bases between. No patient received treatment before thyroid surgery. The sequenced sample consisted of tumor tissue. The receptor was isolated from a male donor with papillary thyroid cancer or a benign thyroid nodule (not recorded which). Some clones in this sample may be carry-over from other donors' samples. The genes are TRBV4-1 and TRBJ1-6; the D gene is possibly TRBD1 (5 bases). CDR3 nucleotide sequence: TGCGCCAGCAGCAGACTACGAGTGGGGCGGAATTCACCCCTCCACTTT. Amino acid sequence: CASSRLRVGRNSPLHF.